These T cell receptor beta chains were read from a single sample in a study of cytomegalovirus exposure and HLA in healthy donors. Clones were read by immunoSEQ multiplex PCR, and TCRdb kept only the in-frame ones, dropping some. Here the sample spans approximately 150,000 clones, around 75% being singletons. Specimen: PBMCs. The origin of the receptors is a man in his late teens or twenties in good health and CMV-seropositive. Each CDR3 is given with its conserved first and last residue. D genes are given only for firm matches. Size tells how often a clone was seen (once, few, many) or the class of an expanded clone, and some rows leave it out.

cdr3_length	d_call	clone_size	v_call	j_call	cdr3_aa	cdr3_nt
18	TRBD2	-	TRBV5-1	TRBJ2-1	CASSLPGLAGGNYNEQFF	TGCGCCAGCAGCTTGCCGGGACTAGCGGGAGGGAACTACAATGAGCAGTTCTTC
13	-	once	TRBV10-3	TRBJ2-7	CAISSEGLYEQYF	TGTGCCATCAGTTCGGAGGGCCTCTACGAGCAGTACTTC
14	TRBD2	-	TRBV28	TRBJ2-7	CASKLAGGPYEQYF	TGTGCCAGCAAATTGGCGGGAGGGCCTTACGAGCAGTACTTC
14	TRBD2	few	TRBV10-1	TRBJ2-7	CASSFSGPPYEQYF	TGCGCCAGCAGTTTTAGCGGGCCTCCCTACGAGCAGTACTTC
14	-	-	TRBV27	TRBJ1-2	CASSSRTGSYGYTF	TGTGCCAGCAGTTCCCGGACTGGAAGCTATGGCTACACCTTC
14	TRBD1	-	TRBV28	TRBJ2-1	CASNGRTGEYEQFF	TGTGCCAGCAATGGCAGGACAGGGGAATATGAGCAGTTCTTC
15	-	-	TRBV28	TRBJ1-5	CASSLSGGGNQPQHF	TGTGCCAGCAGTTTATCGGGGGGGGGCAATCAGCCCCAGCATTTT
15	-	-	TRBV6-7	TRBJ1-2	CASSYASPSPVGYTF	TGTGCCAGCAGTTACGCCTCCCCGTCCCCAGTAGGCTACACCTTC
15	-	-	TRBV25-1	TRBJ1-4	CASRRAGPLNEKLFF	TGTGCCAGCAGGAGGGCCGGACCGCTTAATGAAAAACTGTTTTTT
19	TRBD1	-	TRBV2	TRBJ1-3	CASSQTTGTGSISGNTIYF	TGTGCCAGCAGTCAAACAACCGGGACAGGCTCTATCTCTGGAAACACCATATATTTT
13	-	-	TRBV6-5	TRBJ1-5	CASSYAPNQPQHF	TGTGCCAGCAGTTACGCCCCTAACCAGCCCCAGCATTTT
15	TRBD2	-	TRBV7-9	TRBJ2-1	CASSLPGLAYNEQFF	TGTGCCAGCAGCCTTCCAGGACTAGCCTACAATGAGCAGTTCTTC
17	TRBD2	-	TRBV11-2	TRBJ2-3	CASSLRELAGFTDTQYF	TGTGCCAGCAGCTTACGGGAGCTAGCGGGATTCACAGATACGCAGTATTTT
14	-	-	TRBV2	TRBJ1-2	CASSEIDSNYGYTF	TGTGCCAGCAGTGAGATAGATTCTAACTATGGCTACACCTTC